This T cell receptor (beta chain) is from a study of cytotoxic CD8 clonotypes in ibrutinib-treated CLL. Losses at the gene ends were 0 bases for V and 7 bases for J; bases not matched to a gene: 7. CDR1 SGHRS and CDR2 YFSETQ come from the germline V gene. The CDR3 covers 16 residues. Assay: immunoSEQ multiplex PCR; the TCRdb copy retains only in-frame clones and omits some. This sample carries some 300,000 clones, 70% to 80% of them seen once, and the ten largest clones take 6.5% to 8.5%. The clonotype originates from a human donor with chronic lymphocytic leukemia. Sample: PBMCs, taken before ibrutinib treatment. The rearrangement uses TRBV5-1 and TRBJ2-1; 10 bases align to TRBD1. The CDR3 here is CASSLVSGQGLNEQFF. DNA for the CDR3: TGCGCCAGCAGCTTGGTCTCGGGACAGGGGTTAAATGAGCAGTTCTTC.